A selection of T cell receptor beta chains follows, all from one sample in a study of T cells expressing NK-cell markers. TCRdb reanalyzed the 5' RACE reads, giving one entry per CDR3 protein sequence and no DNA. The table lists a few hundred thousand distinct CDR3 sequences. What was sequenced was blood T cells: a sorted CD56 or NKG2C T cell subset, CD4+ or CD8+ T cells, or bulk PBMC T cells (not recorded which). These receptors all come from a man younger than 35 in good health. The CDR3 runs from the conserved cysteine through the conserved F or W. Each record gives: V gene, J gene, CDR3 protein.

TRBV6-1,TRBJ1-6,CASSEDSGSSPLHF
TRBV18,TRBJ1-2,CASSPPQVLRGYTF
TRBV5-1,TRBJ1-1,CASSWDRGKVNTEAFF
TRBV7-2,TRBJ2-2,CASQKGHTNTGELFF
TRBV10-1,TRBJ1-2,CASSDAQYGYTF
TRBV5-1,TRBJ2-1,CASSLGLAGAPGVFNEQFF
TRBV4-3,TRBJ2-5,CASSQEYGRFDETQYF
TRBV6-5,TRBJ2-5,CASSYLAVGYQETQYF
TRBV5-1,TRBJ2-7,CASSLGMDPGAYEQYF
TRBV15,TRBJ2-1,CATSKGRTSGLNEQFF
TRBV5-1,TRBJ2-1,CASSLRGGVGYNEQFF
TRBV5-1,TRBJ2-1,CASSWPVTSATHNEQFF
TRBV7-2,TRBJ2-5,CASSLGAGGQWETQYF